The T cell receptor beta chain described here comes from a study of T cell changes during pregnancy in multiple sclerosis. The data were produced by immunoSEQ multiplex PCR, yet TCRdb's version contains in-frame clones alone and is incomplete. The sample consists of tens of thousands of clones, 80% to 95% of them appearing once. Germline V gene data show CDR1 as SEHNR and CDR2 as FQNEAQ (reference sequence). The ends lost 5 bases at V and 0 bases at J; junction bases unmatched: 14. The CDR3 consists of 18 residues. This receptor was taken from a female donor with multiple sclerosis, enrolled in a pregnancy study. Sequenced here: CD4+ T cells from peripheral blood mononuclear cells, sampled in the third trimester of pregnancy. V gene TRBV7-9 combines with J gene TRBJ1-2; TRBD1 matches at 8 bases. The CDR3 coding sequence is TGTGCCAGCAGCCCCCTGCCGGGACAGGCAATAACTAACTATGGCTACACCTTC. Translation gives CASSPLPGQAITNYGYTF.